This T cell receptor (beta chain) stems from a study of cytomegalovirus exposure and HLA in healthy donors. As regards this clone: Antigen: not known.

The study's findings and limits: Sequences of the TCR beta chain were said to predict the HLA-A and HLA-B alleles of most subjects accurately. Productive rates of about 87% or about 30% were seen for most TCR beta V segments in an earlier analysis. Trimming of TCR beta V- and J-genes showed a link, identified in a later analysis, to a missense DCLRE1C variant.

Germline loops: CDR1 DFQATT, CDR2 SNEGSKA (reference sequence). Deletions cut 1 base from V and 6 bases from J, with 7 bases between. This CDR3 has 11 amino acids. The PCR was carried out with 60 Vbeta primers and 13 Jbeta primers. Assay used: immunoSEQ multiplex PCR; TCRdb lists only in-frame clones, some missing. The sample contains more than 150,000 clones, more than 75% of which appear only once. Sequencing was done on a sample of PBMCs. The TCR originated in a girl in the first two years of life in good health and CMV-seronegative. This rearrangement joins TRBV20-1 to TRBJ2-7; possibly TRBD1 for D (5 bases). The CDR3 loop reads CSARVRGEQYF. CDR3 DNA sequence: TGCAGTGCTAGAGTTAGGGGCGAGCAGTACTTC.